This T cell receptor (beta chain) appears in the sequencing data of a study of cytomegalovirus exposure and HLA in healthy donors. Turning to the study itself: A previous analysis identified fewer than 130 million unique TCR beta sequences derived from 180 million or so T cells. Overall study findings and caveats: Most likely, a cluster of highly shared sequence variants arose as a sequencing artifact. With further analysis later on, most CMV-associated TCR beta chains appeared HLA-restricted.

Researchers ran the PCR with 60 Vbeta and 13 Jbeta primers. TCRdb keeps only in-frame clones here, not all; method: immunoSEQ multiplex PCR. The sample gives 50,000 to 70,000 clones, around 80% of which show up once; 3% is in the top ten. With regard to this clone: Its antigen is unidentified.

The sequence was obtained from a girl aged 5-17 years in good health and CMV-seropositive. The sequencing sample was made of PBMCs.

The CDR3 loop reads CASSLAARGTEAFF. The CDR3 coding sequence is TGTGCCAGCAGCTTAGCGGCCAGGGGTACTGAAGCTTTCTTT. The rearrangement uses TRBV7-9 and TRBJ1-1, with D maybe TRBD1 (6 bases). CDR3 length: 14 amino acids. Trimming shortened V by 0 bases and J by 5 bases, and 10 bases separated the two germline ends. Looked up from germline, CDR1 is SEHNR and CDR2 is FQNEAQ (reference sequence).